Presented here are 25 T cell receptor beta chains from one specimen sequenced in a study of blood T cell repertoires in COVID-19. Assay: immunoSEQ multiplex PCR; the TCRdb copy retains only in-frame clones and omits some. The sample lists 170,000 or so clones; around 90% were seen once. The sample taken for sequencing was PBMCs or T cells enriched from blood (not recorded which). Source of these receptors: a woman aged 18-30 years who had recovered from COVID-19.

This clone showed up just a few times. The V gene is TRBV7-9, the J gene TRBJ1-3; D is ambiguous. V was pared by 3 bases and J by 0 bases, with 6 bases between. The CDR3 contains 14 residues. Germline V gives CDR1 SEHNR, CDR2 FQNEAQ (reference sequence). This CDR3 is CASSFHNSGNTIYF. The DNA for the CDR3 is TGTGCCAGCAGCTTCCACAACTCTGGAAACACCATATATTTT.

The V and J genes are TRBV6-2 or TRBV6-3 and TRBJ1-2; D unresolved. Trimming removed 2 bases at V and 8 bases at J, with 12 bases between. Germline V gene lookup returns CDR1 MNHEY and CDR2 SVGEGT. This CDR3 spans 13 amino acids. The DNA for the CDR3 is TGTGCCAGCAGTTACCTGAGGCGGGAAGGCTACACCTTC. Translation gives CASSYLRREGYTF.

This chain uses TRBV3-1 (or the pseudogene TRBV3-2) with TRBJ1-1; maybe TRBD1 (6 bases). The germline V gene encodes CDR1 LGHDT and CDR2 YNNKEL (reference sequence). The ends were cut back, 8 bases at V and 2 bases at J, with 18 bases in the middle. The CDR3 has 15 residues. The CDR3 protein is CASSGGGTLNTEAFF. In DNA, the CDR3 is TGTGCCAGCTCCGGGGGGGGCACTCTCAACACTGAAGCTTTCTTT.

The chain uses TRBV2 and TRBJ1-5, with a tentative D call TRBD1 (5 bases). Germline-derived CDR1 and CDR2 are SNHLY and FYNNEI. Deletions cut 6 bases from V and 0 bases from J, with 9 bases between. The CDR3 consists of 14 residues. CDR3 region: CASRAGYSNQPQHF. The CDR3 DNA reads TGTGCCAGCAGAGCAGGGTATAGCAATCAGCCCCAGCATTTT. The entire variable domain, with the rest obtained from reference TRBV2 and TRBJ1-5, is as follows: EPEVTQTPSHQVTQMGQEVILRCVPISNHLYFYWYRQILGQKVEFLVSFYNNEISEKSEIFDDQFSVERPDGSNFTLKIRSTKLEDSAMYFCASRAGYSNQPQHFGDGTRLSIL.

This clone was detected many times. This chain connects TRBV6-2 or TRBV6-3 to TRBJ2-7; 8 positions agree with TRBD1. This CDR3 region has 14 residues. Per germline, CDR1 MNHEY and CDR2 SVGEGT. With 4 bases clipped from V and 7 bases from J, the junction kept 9 bases outside the gene matches. CDR3 region: CASSWTGTEGEQYF. CDR3 coding DNA: TGTGCCAGCAGTTGGACAGGGACGGAGGGTGAGCAGTACTTC.

The CDR3 nucleotides read TGTGCCACCAGGGGACAGGGGGACATGAACACTGAAGCTTTCTTT. This codes for CATRGQGDMNTEAFF. J is TRBJ1-1 and V is TRBV24-1; TRBD1 matches at 11 bases. V lost 7 bases and J lost 0; bases outside the gene matches: 3. This CDR3 region has 15 residues. Germline V CDR1 and CDR2: KGHDR, SFDVKD.

The genes are TRBV2 and TRBJ1-6; D call uncertain. V shed 4 bases and J shed 10 bases, with 20 bases lying between them. The CDR3 runs 16 residues. Germline CDR1 is SNHLY and CDR2 is FYNNEI. CDR3 DNA: TGTGCCAGCAGTGGAAGCTTGGGAGGGCTAGGGTCACCCCTCCACTTT. Its translation is CASSGSLGGLGSPLHF.

The chain recombines TRBV7-8 with TRBJ2-7; TRBD2 might be the D (5 bases). V gave up 5 bases and J gave up 0 bases, with 17 bases separating them. Germline V gene lookup returns CDR1 SGHVS and CDR2 FQNEAQ. The CDR3 has 16 residues. CDR3 coding DNA: TGTGCCAGCAGCCCCCCCGGGGTGAATAGCTCCTACGAGCAGTACTTC. It specifies CASSPPGVNSSYEQYF.

The chain has TRBV19 and TRBJ2-1; 14 bases match TRBD2. With V trimmed by 5 bases and J by 8 bases, 8 bases remained unmatched. Germline V gene data show CDR1 as LNHDA and CDR2 as SQIVND (reference sequence). The CDR3 is made up of 16 amino acids. The CDR3 loop is CASSLPGLAGVYEQFF. CDR3 nucleotides: TGTGCCAGTAGTCTTCCGGGACTAGCGGGAGTGTATGAGCAGTTCTTC.

In DNA form, the CDR3 reads TGTGCCAGCAGCTGGACTAGCAAAGAGACCCAGTACTTC. This translates into CASSWTSKETQYF. The genes are TRBV5-6 and TRBJ2-5; 8 bases agree with TRBD2. The CDR3 has 13 residues. The V segment lost 3 bases and the J segment 3 bases; nucleotides outside the gene matches: 1. Looked up from germline, CDR1 is SGHDT and CDR2 is YYEEEE.

The rearrangement joins TRBV5-4 to TRBJ1-4; 9 bases map to TRBD1. The V and J ends lost 5 bases and 3 bases, in that order; junction bases with no gene match: 5. CDR1 and CDR2 from the germline V gene are SGHNT and YYREEE (reference sequence). This CDR3 spans 15 amino acids. The CDR3 protein is CASRPGQGSNEKLFF. Written as DNA, the CDR3 is TGTGCCAGCAGGCCGGGACAGGGCTCTAATGAAAAACTGTTTTTT.

The V and J genes are TRBV28 and TRBJ1-5, with no clear D. Germline CDR1 reads MDHEN; CDR2 reads SYDVKM. Trimming pared 10 bases from V and 1 base from J, leaving 14 bases between. The CDR3 runs 14 residues. As DNA, the CDR3 is TGTGCCACCCTTGGAGCCGCAAGCAATCAGCCCCAGCATTTT. It translates to CATLGAASNQPQHF.

This sequence joins TRBV2 and TRBJ2-5, with D tentatively TRBD2 (6 bases). Looked up from germline, CDR1 is SNHLY and CDR2 is FYNNEI. This CDR3 has 14 amino acids. For the CDR3, the DNA is TGTTCTTACCTGGGGGGTGATTTAGGAGAGACCCAGTACTTC. Translation: CSYLGGDLGETQYF.

J is TRBJ2-5 and V is TRBV19; D is possibly TRBD2 (7 bases). CDR3 length: 17 residues. Trimming took 2 bases from V and 5 from J, leaving 21 bases between them. Germline V lookup: CDR1 LNHDA, CDR2 SQIVND (reference sequence). The CDR3 region is CASSIWGGLPEGETQYF. The CDR3 DNA reads as TGTGCCAGTAGTATATGGGGGGGCCTGCCGGAGGGGGAGACCCAGTACTTC.

This chain connects TRBV19 to TRBJ1-1; 8 positions agree with TRBD1. Germline assignment: CDR1 LNHDA and CDR2 SQIVND (reference sequence). With 8 bases clipped from V and 1 base from J, the junction kept 6 bases outside the gene matches. The CDR3 consists of 14 residues. CDR3 protein: CASRTTGENTEAFF. CDR3 nucleotide sequence: TGTGCCAGTCGGACGACAGGGGAGAACACTGAAGCTTTCTTT.

The gene calls are TRBV2 and TRBJ2-5; TRBD2 matches 13 bases. V was clipped by 7 bases and J by 5 bases; unmatched bases: 7. CDR1 is SNHLY, CDR2 FYNNEI, per germline. This CDR3 comprises 15 residues. The CDR3 protein is CASNSGLAGLETQYF. DNA for the CDR3: TGTGCCAGCAATTCGGGACTAGCGGGGCTGGAGACCCAGTACTTC. The variable domain in full, with the rest retrieved from reference TRBV2 and TRBJ2-5, is EPEVTQTPSHQVTQMGQEVILRCVPISNHLYFYWYRQILGQKVEFLVSFYNNEISEKSEIFDDQFSVERPDGSNFTLKIRSTKLEDSAMYFCASNSGLAGLETQYFGPGTRLLVL.

J is TRBJ2-3 and V is TRBV7-9, with 7 bases identical to TRBD1. Trimming removed 5 bases from V and 1 base from J; junction bases left unmatched: 6. The CDR3 is 15 amino acids. Germline CDR1 reads SEHNR; CDR2 reads FQNEAQ (reference sequence). CDR3 coding DNA: TGTGCCAGCAGCCGTGGACAGGCTGGCACAGATACGCAGTATTTT. Its protein product is CASSRGQAGTDTQYF.

The chain uses TRBV10-2 and TRBJ2-7; 8 bases align to TRBD2. The V segment lost 5 bases and the J segment 3 bases; nucleotides outside the gene matches: 0. The CDR3 length is 12 residues. CDR1 and CDR2 (germline): WSHSY, SAAADI. CDR3 region: CASSSGSYEQYF. The DNA of the CDR3 is TGCGCCAGCAGTAGCGGGAGCTACGAGCAGTACTTC.

The rearrangement uses TRBV30 and TRBJ2-7, with D tentatively TRBD1 (5 bases). CDR1 and CDR2 (germline): GTSNPN, SVGIG (reference sequence). Trimming removed 1 base at V and 2 bases at J, with 18 bases between. The CDR3 is 16 residues long. CDR3 DNA sequence: TGTGCCTGGAGTGGTTCCCAGGGCCCCCCCACCTACGAGCAGTACTTC. Its protein product is CAWSGSQGPPTYEQYF.

This chain links TRBV28 with TRBJ2-7; D remains unclear. Germline V gives CDR1 MDHEN, CDR2 SYDVKM. V was clipped by 5 bases and J by 0 bases, with 8 bases between them. CDR3 length: 13 residues. CDR3 in amino acids: CASSGTSSYEQYF. The CDR3 bases are TGTGCCAGCAGTGGCACCAGCTCCTACGAGCAGTACTTC.

This sequence joins TRBV12-3 or TRBV12-4 and TRBJ1-2; D ambiguous. This CDR3 spans 12 amino acids. Trimming left V 8 bases short and J 3 bases short, with 10 bases between. CDR3 nucleotide sequence: TGTGCCAGCGGTGACATCCACTATGGCTACACCTTC. Protein: CASGDIHYGYTF.

The CDR3, as DNA: TGTGCCAGCAGTGAGGGCAAGTGGTACGAGCAGTACTTC. Amino acids: CASSEGKWYEQYF. The chain employs TRBV6-1 and TRBJ2-7; D remains unclear. In germline, CDR1 is MNHNS, CDR2 SASEGT. Between the trimmed V and J ends, which lost 3 bases and 4 bases, there was a span of 10 bases. This CDR3 is 13 amino acids long.

The J gene is TRBJ1-5, the V gene TRBV27, with D possibly being TRBD1 (5 bases). Trimming stripped 3 bases from V and 3 bases from J, with 12 bases between. The CDR3 loop spans 15 amino acids. CDR1 and CDR2 from the germline V gene are MNHEY and SMNVEV (reference sequence). CDR3 in amino acids: CASSFQGDYNQPQHF. CDR3 nucleotide sequence: TGTGCCAGCAGTTTTCAAGGGGATTACAATCAGCCCCAGCATTTT.

The gene calls are TRBV7-9 and TRBJ1-2; 9 bases fit TRBD1. Per the germline V gene, CDR1 is SEHNR and CDR2 is FQNEAQ (reference sequence). The CDR3 has 14 residues. The V and J ends lost 4 bases and 8 bases, in that order; junction bases with no gene match: 8. The CDR3 region is CASSSPGTGLGYTF. The CDR3 DNA is TGTGCCAGCAGCTCCCCCGGGACAGGGTTGGGCTACACCTTC. Variable domain in full (rest from reference TRBV7-9 and TRBJ1-2): DTGVSQNPRHKITKRGQNVTFRCDPISEHNRLYWYRQTLGQGPEFLTYFQNEAQLEKSRLLSDRFSAERPKGSFSTLEIQRTEQGDSAMYLCASSSPGTGLGYTFGSGTRLTVV.

The chain combines TRBV27 with TRBJ1-2, with 7 bases matching TRBD1. The trim removed 6 bases at V and 4 bases at J, leaving 8 bases unmatched. Germline lookup yields CDR1 MNHEY and CDR2 SMNVEV (reference sequence). This CDR3 contains 14 residues. The CDR3 DNA follows: TGTGCCAGCAGCGGGGACAGTCTCCTCTATGGCTACACCTTC. Encoded protein: CASSGDSLLYGYTF.